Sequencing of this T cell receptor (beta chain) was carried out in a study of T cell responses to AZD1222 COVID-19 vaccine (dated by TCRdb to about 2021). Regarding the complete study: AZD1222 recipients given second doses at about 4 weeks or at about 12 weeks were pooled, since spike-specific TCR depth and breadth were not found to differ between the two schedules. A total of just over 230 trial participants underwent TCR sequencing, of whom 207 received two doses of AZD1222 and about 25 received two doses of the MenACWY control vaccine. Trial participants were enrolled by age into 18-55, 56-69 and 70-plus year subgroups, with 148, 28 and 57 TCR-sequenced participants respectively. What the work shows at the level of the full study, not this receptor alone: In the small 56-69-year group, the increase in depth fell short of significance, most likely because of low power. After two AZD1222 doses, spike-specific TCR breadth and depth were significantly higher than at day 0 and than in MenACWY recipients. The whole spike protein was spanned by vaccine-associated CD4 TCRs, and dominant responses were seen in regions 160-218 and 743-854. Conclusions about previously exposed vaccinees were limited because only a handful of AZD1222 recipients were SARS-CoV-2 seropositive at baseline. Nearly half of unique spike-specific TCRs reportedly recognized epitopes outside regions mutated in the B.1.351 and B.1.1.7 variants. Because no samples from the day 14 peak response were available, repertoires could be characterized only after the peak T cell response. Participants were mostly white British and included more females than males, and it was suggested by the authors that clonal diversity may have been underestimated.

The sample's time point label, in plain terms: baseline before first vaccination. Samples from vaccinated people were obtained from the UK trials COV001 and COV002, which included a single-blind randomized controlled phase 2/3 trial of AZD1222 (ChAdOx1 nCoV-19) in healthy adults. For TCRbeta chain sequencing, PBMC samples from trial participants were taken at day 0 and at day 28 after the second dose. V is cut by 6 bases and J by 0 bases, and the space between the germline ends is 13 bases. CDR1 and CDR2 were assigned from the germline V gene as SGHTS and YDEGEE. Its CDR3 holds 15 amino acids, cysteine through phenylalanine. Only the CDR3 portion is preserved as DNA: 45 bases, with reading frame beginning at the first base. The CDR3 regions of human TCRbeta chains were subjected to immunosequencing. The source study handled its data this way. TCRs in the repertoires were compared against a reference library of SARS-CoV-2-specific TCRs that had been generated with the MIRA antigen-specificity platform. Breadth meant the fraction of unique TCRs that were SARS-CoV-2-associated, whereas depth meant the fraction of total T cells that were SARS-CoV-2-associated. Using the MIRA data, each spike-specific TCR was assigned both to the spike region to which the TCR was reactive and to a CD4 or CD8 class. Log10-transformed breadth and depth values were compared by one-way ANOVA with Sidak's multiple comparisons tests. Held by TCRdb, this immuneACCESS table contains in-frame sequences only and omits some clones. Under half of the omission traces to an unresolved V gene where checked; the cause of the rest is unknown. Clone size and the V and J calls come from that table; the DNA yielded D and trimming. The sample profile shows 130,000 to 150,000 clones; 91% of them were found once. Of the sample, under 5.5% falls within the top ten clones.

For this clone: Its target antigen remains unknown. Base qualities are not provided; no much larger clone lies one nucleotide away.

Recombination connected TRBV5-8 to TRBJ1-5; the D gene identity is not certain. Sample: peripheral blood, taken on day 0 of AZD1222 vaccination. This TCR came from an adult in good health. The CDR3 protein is CASTQSPYSNQPQHF. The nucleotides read TGTGCCAGCACCCAGAGTCCCTATAGCAATCAGCCCCAGCATTTT.